The clone carrying this T cell receptor beta chain was counted between two and nine times. The data were produced by immunoSEQ multiplex PCR, yet TCRdb's version contains in-frame clones alone and is incomplete. The sample has under 150,000 clones, around nine tenths seen once; the top ten hold 2% to 2.5%. Deletions cut 0 bases from V and 8 bases from J, with 13 bases between. The CDR3 consists of 14 residues. CDR1 and CDR2 from the germline V gene are LGHDT and YNNKEL (reference sequence). This sample was taken from a study of blood T cell repertoires in COVID-19. Study overall: Samples came from the United States, Italy and Spain, spanning acute and convalescent COVID-19.

The sequence derives from a man in his 70s with active COVID-19. The J gene is TRBJ1-2, the V gene TRBV3-1 (or the pseudogene TRBV3-2); no clear D. The sequenced sample was peripheral blood. The CDR3 sequence is CASSQDTGVKGYTF. CDR3 in DNA: TGTGCCAGCAGCCAAGATACCGGGGTTAAAGGCTACACCTTC.